The 10 T cell receptor beta chains presented below share a single source sample, sequenced in a study of T cell responses to AZD1222 COVID-19 vaccine. Produced via immunoSEQ multiplex PCR; TCRdb's table is partial and in-frame only. The table lists some 150,000 clones, 80% to 90% of them singletons. The source material was peripheral blood, sampled on day 0 of AZD1222 vaccination. These TCRs come from an adult in good health.

The genes are TRBV13 and TRBJ2-3; tentative D call: TRBD1 (5 bases). The CDR3 loop spans 16 amino acids. Germline CDR1 and CDR2: PRHDT and FYEKMQ (reference sequence). V shed 5 bases and J shed 3 bases, with 18 bases lying between them. The CDR3 reads CASSIRTPAGTDTQYF. In DNA, the CDR3 is TGTGCCAGCAGCATTAGGACCCCCGCAGGGACAGATACGCAGTATTTT.

The CDR3 coding sequence is TGTGCCAGCTCACCTGCCTATGGCTACACCTTC. Translating it yields CASSPAYGYTF. The chain joins TRBV18 to TRBJ1-2; the D is unclear. Trimming cost V 3 bases and J 4 bases, with 3 bases left between them. The CDR3 sequence is 11 residues long. Germline V gene lookup returns CDR1 KGHSH and CDR2 LQKENI.

The chain joins TRBV6-5 to TRBJ2-5, with 7 bases lining up with TRBD1. Germline trimming cut 2 bases from V and 2 bases from J; bases unmatched to any gene: 2. Germline lookup yields CDR1 MNHEY and CDR2 SVGAGI. The CDR3 runs 14 residues. The CDR3 DNA follows: TGTGCCAGCAGTTACGGGACAGAACAAGAGACCCAGTACTTC. Protein product: CASSYGTEQETQYF.

V and J are TRBV19 and TRBJ1-5; a possible D gene is TRBD1 (5 bases). Per the germline V gene, CDR1 is LNHDA and CDR2 is SQIVND (reference sequence). The ends were cut back, 2 bases at V and 2 bases at J, with 13 bases in the middle. This CDR3 comprises 16 residues. The CDR3 protein is CASSIWGRPGNQPQHF. CDR3 DNA sequence: TGTGCCAGTAGTATATGGGGGAGGCCTGGCAATCAGCCCCAGCATTTT.

The rearrangement uses TRBV6-6 and TRBJ1-4; 11 bases fit TRBD1. This CDR3 is 14 amino acids long. V trimming: 6 bases; J trimming: 7 bases; junction bases outside the gene matches: 4. Per the germline V gene, CDR1 is MNHNY and CDR2 is SVGAGI (reference sequence). CDR3 in amino acids: CASRGQGASEKLFF. The DNA of the CDR3 is TGTGCCAGCAGAGGACAGGGGGCGAGTGAAAAACTGTTTTTT.

V usage is TRBV3-1 (or the pseudogene TRBV3-2) and J usage is TRBJ2-4, with 9 positions matching TRBD2. There are 15 residues in the CDR3. The junction had 12 bases not matched to a gene; V was cut back by 2 bases and J by 13 bases. Looked up from germline, CDR1 is LGHDT and CDR2 is YNNKEL (reference sequence). In nucleotides, the CDR3 is TGTGCCAGCAGCCAAAAAGCTAGCGGGGCCTTAGGACAGTACTTC. Translating it yields CASSQKASGALGQYF.

The chain has TRBV6-6 and TRBJ2-3; weak D call: TRBD1 (5 bases). Trimming removed 8 bases from V and 5 bases from J, with 20 bases in between. Germline-derived CDR1 and CDR2 are MNHNY and SVGAGI (reference sequence). This CDR3 contains 15 residues. The CDR3, as DNA: TGTGCCAGCGGCGCCCGTCGGCAGGGTGTAGATACGCAGTATTTT. Encoded protein: CASGARRQGVDTQYF.

The CDR3 is CASSPSALVQETQYF. The CDR3 DNA reads TGCGCCAGCAGCCCATCTGCTCTGGTCCAAGAGACCCAGTACTTC. The chain links TRBV5-1 to TRBJ2-5; D unclear. Per the germline V gene, CDR1 is SGHRS and CDR2 is YFSETQ. Trimming cost V 4 bases and J 1 base, with 14 bases left between them. The CDR3 spans 15 residues.

V and J are TRBV5-1 and TRBJ1-1; D unclear. The V gene's germline CDR1 is SGHRS and CDR2 YFSETQ. Trimming shortened V by 4 bases and J by 4 bases, and 20 bases separated the two germline ends. The CDR3 has 16 amino acids. The CDR3 sequence is CASSEGSTSQSTEAFF. Here the CDR3 DNA reads TGCGCCAGCAGCGAGGGCAGCACTTCCCAAAGCACTGAAGCTTTCTTT.

The genes are TRBV11-2 and TRBJ1-1; D unresolved. The CDR3 sequence is 11 residues long. Trimming took 3 bases from V and 9 from J, leaving 8 bases between them. Germline V lookup: CDR1 SGHAT, CDR2 FQNNGV. The DNA of the CDR3 is TGTGCCAGCAGCTTGAGCACGAAAGCTTTCTTT. Its protein is CASSLSTKAFF.